The next 18 T cell receptor beta chains were all read from a single sample in a study of blood T cell repertoires in COVID-19. Assay used: immunoSEQ multiplex PCR; TCRdb lists only in-frame clones, some missing. Here the sample spans about 82,000 clones, approximately 82% being singletons. What was sequenced was peripheral blood. The receptors stem from a woman aged 60-75 years with acute or convalescent COVID-19.

The chain uses TRBV7-8 and TRBJ2-1, with 7 bases lining up with TRBD2. Trimming took 5 bases from V and 7 from J; bases not matched to a gene: 11. The CDR3 contains 15 residues. Germline CDR1 and CDR2: SGHVS and FQNEAQ. CDR3: CASSLTSGRENEQFF. The DNA for the CDR3 is TGTGCCAGCAGCCTAACTTCGGGGAGGGAGAATGAGCAGTTCTTC.

CDR3 DNA: TGTGCCAGCAGTTACGGCGGTAGCAATCAGCCCCAGCATTTT. It codes for CASSYGGSNQPQHF. The gene calls are TRBV6-2 or TRBV6-3 and TRBJ1-5, with D hard to call. Trimming removed 2 bases at V and 0 bases at J, with 5 bases between. This CDR3 region has 14 residues. Germline CDR1 and CDR2: MNHEY and SVGEGT.

This chain joins TRBV7-2 and TRBJ2-7, with a weak D call TRBD1 (5 bases). Per the germline V gene, CDR1 is SGHTA and CDR2 is FQGNSA. The ends were cut back, 1 base at V and 6 bases at J, with 16 bases in the middle. This CDR3 contains 15 residues. CDR3 residues: CASSLEPGRDPEQYF. CDR3 sequence (DNA): TGTGCCAGCAGCTTAGAGCCGGGCAGGGATCCCGAGCAGTACTTC.

This clone was observed a single time. The chain couples TRBV5-8 to TRBJ2-3; 12 positions agree with TRBD2. Germline assignment: CDR1 SGHTS and CDR2 YDEGEE. The V gene end was trimmed by 0 bases and the J gene end by 0 bases; junction bases not matched to a gene: 2. This CDR3 is built from 17 residues. CDR3 amino acids: CASSLGLAGASTDTQYF. CDR3 DNA: TGTGCCAGCAGCTTGGGACTAGCGGGGGCTAGCACAGATACGCAGTATTTT.

This chain uses TRBV12-3 or TRBV12-4 with TRBJ1-3; D call uncertain. This CDR3 has 12 amino acids. The ends were cut back, 4 bases at V and 7 bases at J, with 8 bases in the middle. CDR3 nucleotide sequence: TGTGCCAGCAGTTCCTCGAGGAACACCATATATTTT. Its protein product is CASSSSRNTIYF.

This chain connects TRBV19 to TRBJ1-1; 8 bases are shared with TRBD1. J lost 0 bases, V lost 6 bases, and 6 bases had no gene match. This CDR3 has 15 amino acids. CDR1 is LNHDA and CDR2 is SQIVND in the germline V gene (reference sequence). CDR3 region: CASRGQGHMNTEAFF. Here the CDR3 DNA reads TGTGCCAGTAGAGGACAGGGCCACATGAACACTGAAGCTTTCTTT.

The chain has TRBV13 and TRBJ2-1, with 12 nucleotides matching TRBD2. The CDR3 covers 15 residues. Germline-derived CDR1 and CDR2 are PRHDT and FYEKMQ (reference sequence). With 8 bases clipped from V and 5 bases from J, the junction kept 7 bases outside the gene matches. CDR3 region: CASPTGLAGHNEQFF. CDR3 sequence (DNA): TGTGCCAGCCCTACCGGACTAGCGGGGCACAATGAGCAGTTCTTC.

The rearrangement joins TRBV19 to TRBJ1-2; 10 bases map to TRBD1. This CDR3 contains 15 residues. J gave up 4 bases and V 5 bases, and 7 bases lay outside the gene matches. Germline assignment: CDR1 LNHDA and CDR2 SQIVND (reference sequence). This CDR3 is CASSPGGTGVYGYTF. In DNA, the CDR3 is TGTGCCAGTAGTCCCGGAGGGACAGGGGTCTATGGCTACACCTTC.

As for this clone: Other DNA variants within this sample encode the same CDR3. The chain joins TRBV11-2 to TRBJ1-5; 8 bases map to TRBD1. The CDR3 is made up of 15 amino acids. Germline CDR1 and CDR2: SGHAT and FQNNGV. The V segment lost 6 bases and the J segment 3 bases; nucleotides outside the gene matches: 7. This CDR3 reads CASSSGQGPNQPQHF. Written as DNA, the CDR3 is TGTGCCAGCAGTTCTGGACAGGGCCCCAATCAGCCCCAGCATTTT.

V is TRBV2 and J is TRBJ2-5; D unclear. The CDR3 covers 13 residues. V lost 0 bases, J lost 2 bases, and 4 bases lay in between. CDR1 is SNHLY and CDR2 is FYNNEI in the germline V gene. CDR3 residues: CASSEAAQETQYF. The CDR3 DNA reads TGTGCCAGCAGTGAAGCGGCACAAGAGACCCAGTACTTC.

The chain links TRBV6-1 to TRBJ2-7, with a weak D call TRBD2 (6 bases). This CDR3 region has 15 residues. Per the germline V gene, CDR1 is MNHNS and CDR2 is SASEGT. V was pared by 6 bases and J by 4 bases, with 19 bases between. The DNA of the CDR3 is TGTGCCAGCAGCACGGGACTGTCGGTCTTGTACGAGCAGTACTTC. Its translation: CASSTGLSVLYEQYF.

The genes are TRBV13 and TRBJ2-7, with D possibly TRBD2 on 6 matching bases. V was pared by 1 base and J by 0 bases, with 10 bases between. The CDR3 totals 15 residues. Looked up from germline, CDR1 is PRHDT and CDR2 is FYEKMQ (reference sequence). As DNA, the CDR3 is TGTGCCAGCAGCTTAGAGACGGGAGTCTCCTACGAGCAGTACTTC. It is translated as CASSLETGVSYEQYF.

V and J are TRBV10-3 and TRBJ1-3, with 7 bases aligning to TRBD1. The CDR3 runs 17 residues. The junction had 15 bases not matched to a gene; V was cut back by 8 bases and J by 2 bases. Germline assignment: CDR1 ENHRY and CDR2 SYGVKD. The CDR3 sequence is CAIEEGATLLAGNTIYF. Written as DNA, the CDR3 is TGTGCCATCGAAGAGGGGGCTACCCTTTTGGCTGGAAACACCATATATTTT.

The chain links TRBV5-1 to TRBJ2-3; the D is unclear. V was cut by 1 base and J by 2 bases, with 8 bases left in between. This CDR3 is 14 amino acids long. The germline V gene encodes CDR1 SGHRS and CDR2 YFSETQ. CDR3 loop: CASSLLGNTDTQYF. DNA of the CDR3: TGCGCCAGCAGCTTGCTAGGCAACACAGATACGCAGTATTTT.

The chain uses TRBV20-1 and TRBJ2-5, with 9 nucleotides matching TRBD1. Germline V gene data show CDR1 as DFQATT and CDR2 as SNEGSKA (reference sequence). This CDR3 comprises 11 residues. V lost 8 bases and J lost 4; bases outside the gene matches: 2. The CDR3 DNA is TGCAGTAGACAGGGGGGAGAGACCCAGTACTTC. It translates to CSRQGGETQYF.

This clone was detected once. This rearrangement joins TRBV3-1 (or the pseudogene TRBV3-2) to TRBJ2-7, with TRBD1 as a possible D gene (6 bases). The germline V gene has CDR1 LGHDT and CDR2 YNNKEL (reference sequence). The CDR3 loop spans 13 amino acids. Trimming shortened V by 4 bases and J by 5 bases, and 12 bases separated the two germline ends. The CDR3 sequence is CASSLRTENEQYF. Here the CDR3 DNA reads TGTGCCAGCAGCCTCCGGACAGAGAACGAGCAGTACTTC.

CDR3 nucleotide sequence: TGTGCCAGCAGCTTAATGTCGGCTAGCGGGAGGGGCAATGAGCAGTTCTTC. It specifies CASSLMSASGRGNEQFF. The gene calls are TRBV11-3 and TRBJ2-1, with 12 bases lining up with TRBD2. CDR1 is SGHNT, CDR2 YENEEA, per germline. The CDR3 runs to 17 residues. Germline trimming cut 2 bases from V and 6 bases from J; bases unmatched to any gene: 8. Drawing the rest from reference TRBV11-3 and TRBJ2-1, the complete variable domain is EAGVVQSPRYKIIEKKQPVAFWCNPISGHNTLYWYLQNLGQGPELLIRYENEEAVDDSQLPKDRFSAERLKGVDSTLKIQPAELGDSAVYLCASSLMSASGRGNEQFFGPGTRLTVL.

The chain links TRBV3-1 (or the pseudogene TRBV3-2) to TRBJ1-1; TRBD1 is a possible D gene (6 bases). The CDR3 runs 15 residues. V dropped 6 bases and J dropped 3 bases, with 17 bases sitting between them. Germline CDR1 is LGHDT and CDR2 is YNNKEL (reference sequence). DNA for the CDR3: TGTGCCAGCAGAAAGGGGGGGGCCGGGTACACTGAAGCTTTCTTT. Its translation: CASRKGGAGYTEAFF.